A single sample is the source of the 14 T cell receptor beta chains below, sequenced in a study of T cell repertoires and Cas9 in healthy adults. Sequencing was performed with immunoSEQ multiplex PCR; in TCRdb, only in-frame clones are kept and a portion is missing. The top ten clones hold more than 2% of a sample with around 15,000 clones, 89% of them seen once. Sequences were obtained from Tregs (CD4+, CD25+, CD127-, CD137-, CD154-) from PBMCs; culture status not recorded. Source of these receptors: a human donor in good health.

The count of this clone is one. The CDR3 here is CASKGDRALSYEQYF. The CDR3 nucleotides are TGTGCCAGCAAGGGGGACAGGGCCCTTTCCTACGAGCAGTACTTC. The rearrangement links TRBV2 to TRBJ2-5, with TRBD1 matching over 9 bases. The end of the DNA fits TRBJ2-7 better, so the J call may be wrong. CDR1 SNHLY and CDR2 FYNNEI come from the germline V gene. The CDR3 is made up of 15 amino acids.

Details on this clone: Other DNA sequences in this sample translate to the same CDR3. The chain links TRBV5-1 to TRBJ2-5, with TRBD2 as a possible D gene (7 bases). The CDR3 runs to 16 residues. The germline gives CDR1 SGHRS, CDR2 YFSETQ. The ends were cut back, 6 bases at V and 5 bases at J, with 23 bases in the middle. The CDR3 DNA is TGCGCCAGCAATAAGGGGGGGCAGGGAGGACGGGAGACCCAGTACTTC. Protein product: CASNKGGQGGRETQYF.

The chain is built from TRBV6-1 and TRBJ2-5, with D possibly TRBD2 on 5 matching bases. The CDR3 covers 17 residues. Trimming removed 4 bases from V and 11 bases from J, with 29 bases in between. The germline V gene has CDR1 MNHNS and CDR2 SASEGT. The chain's CDR3 is CASSAGLAISGNLRQYF. The CDR3 DNA follows: TGTGCCAGCAGTGCAGGACTCGCAATCTCAGGCAATCTAAGACAGTACTTC.

The V and J genes are TRBV6-6 and TRBJ1-5; D is unclear. Germline V gene sequence: CDR1 MNHNY, CDR2 SVGAGI (reference sequence). V was pared by 4 bases and J by 3 bases, with 10 bases between. CDR3 length: 14 residues. The CDR3 here is CASSSVSSNQPQHF. CDR3 coding DNA: TGTGCCAGCAGTTCGGTGTCGTCCAATCAGCCCCAGCATTTT.

The chain uses TRBV2 and TRBJ2-7; D is unclear. CDR3 length: 13 residues. Germline V gene sequence: CDR1 SNHLY, CDR2 FYNNEI. Trimming cost V 6 bases and J 0 bases, with 9 bases left between them. DNA of the CDR3: TGTGCCAGCAGGGCTCAACCCTCCTACGAGCAGTACTTC. Translating gives CASRAQPSYEQYF.

The rearrangement uses TRBV5-6 and TRBJ2-2; the D is unclear. CDR3 length: 14 amino acids. V lost 3 bases and J lost 4, with 10 bases in between. CDR1 is SGHDT and CDR2 is YYEEEE in the germline V gene. CDR3 in amino acids: CASSSDTGTGELFF. CDR3 sequence (DNA): TGTGCCAGCAGCTCTGACACCGGCACCGGGGAGCTGTTTTTT.

The chain recombines TRBV19 with TRBJ1-1; D remains ambiguous. V lost 7 bases and J 6 bases, leaving 15 bases between the germline ends. Germline CDR1 reads LNHDA; CDR2 reads SQIVND (reference sequence). The CDR3 has 13 residues. CDR3 DNA: TGTGCCAGTAACTCCGGCCCGGGCGCTGAAGCTTTCTTT. Protein: CASNSGPGAEAFF. Full variable domain (remainder filled in from reference TRBV19 and TRBJ1-1): DGGITQSPKYLFRKEGQNVTLSCEQNLNHDAMYWYRQDPGQGLRLIYYSQIVNDFQKGDIAEGYSVSREKKESFPLTVTSAQKNPTAFYLCASNSGPGAEAFFGQGTRLTVV.

This sequence joins TRBV5-4 and TRBJ2-7; D gene unclear. The CDR3 is made up of 14 amino acids. V gave up 1 base and J gave up 3 bases, with 11 bases separating them. The V gene's germline CDR1 is SGHNT and CDR2 YYREEE (reference sequence). CDR3 residues: CASSLWGSLYEQYF. In DNA form, the CDR3 reads TGTGCCAGCAGCTTGTGGGGTTCCCTCTACGAGCAGTACTTC.

Remarks on this clone: Mismatch with germline at one junction end may stem from a read error. This rearrangement joins TRBV5-6 to TRBJ2-7, with TRBD1 matching over 9 bases. The germline V gene encodes CDR1 SGHDT and CDR2 YYEEEE. The CDR3 extends over 12 amino acids. CDR3 loop: CASWDREYGQYF. The CDR3 DNA is TGTGCCAGCTGGGACAGGGAATACGGGCAGTACTTC. The whole variable domain, filled in from reference TRBV5-6 and TRBJ2-7, reads DAGVTQSPTHLIKTRGQQVTLRCSPKSGHDTVSWYQQALGQGPQFIFQYYEEEERQRGNFPDRFSGHQFPNYSSELNVNALLLGDSALYLCASWDREYGQYFGPGTRLTVT.

To note about this clone: Other DNA sequences from this sample encode an identical CDR3 as well. The J gene is TRBJ1-2, the V gene TRBV4-2, with 7 bases that match TRBD1. Germline V gene lookup returns CDR1 LGHNA and CDR2 YNFKEQ. The CDR3 totals 15 residues. With V trimmed by 4 bases and J by 4 bases, 9 bases remained unmatched. CDR3 region: CASSRDRDKGYGYTF. The CDR3 nucleotides are TGTGCCAGCAGCCGTGACAGGGATAAAGGCTATGGCTACACCTTC.

V is TRBV29-1 and J is TRBJ1-4; no firm D call. Per the germline V gene, CDR1 is SQVTM and CDR2 is ANQGSEA. The CDR3 consists of 12 residues. The ends were cut back, 5 bases at V and 8 bases at J, with 12 bases in the middle. CDR3 DNA sequence: TGCAGCGTTAATTGGGAAGGGGAAAAACTGTTTTTT. Protein sequence: CSVNWEGEKLFF.

The genes are TRBV5-1 and TRBJ1-3; 7 positions agree with TRBD1. V shed 4 bases and J 0 bases; nucleotides not matched to a gene: 7. CDR3 length equals 16 residues. Germline CDR1 is SGHRS and CDR2 is YFSETQ. CDR3 loop: CASSLGQSYSGNTIYF. The CDR3 DNA reads as TGCGCCAGCAGCCTGGGACAGAGTTACTCTGGAAACACCATATATTTT. The full variable domain, its missing parts supplied by reference TRBV5-1 and TRBJ1-3, is KAGVTQTPRYLIKTRGQQVTLSCSPISGHRSVSWYQQTPGQGLQFLFEYFSETQRNKGNFPGRFSGRQFSNSRSEMNVSTLELGDSALYLCASSLGQSYSGNTIYFGEGSWLTVV.

This sequence joins TRBV5-6 and TRBJ2-1; D gene ambiguous. The CDR3 has 12 amino acids. Trimming shortened V by 0 bases and J by 9 bases, and 7 bases separated the two germline ends. CDR1 and CDR2 from the germline V gene are SGHDT and YYEEEE. CDR3 protein: CASSLVSGEQFF. The CDR3 region has the DNA TGTGCCAGCAGCTTGGTTTCTGGTGAGCAGTTCTTC.

J is TRBJ2-3 and V is TRBV10-3; no reliable D call. Germline CDR1 and CDR2: ENHRY and SYGVKD. The CDR3 contains 13 residues. V was shortened by 0 bases and J by 1 base, with 2 bases between the two germline ends. The CDR3 DNA sequence: TGTGCCATCAGTGAGTCTGGCACAGATACGCAGTATTTT. Amino acid sequence: CAISESGTDTQYF.